The T cell receptor (beta chain) under discussion was sequenced for a study of blood T cell repertoires in COVID-19. Germline V gene sequence: CDR1 MNHEY, CDR2 SVGAGI. The CDR3 sequence is 14 residues long. Trimming removed 2 bases from V and 1 base from J; junction bases left unmatched: 2. The method was immunoSEQ multiplex PCR; TCRdb's version includes in-frame clones alone and lacks a portion of them. The sample has 300,000 or so clones; approximately 88% are singletons. The sequencing sample was made of peripheral blood. The source of this sequence is a man in his late teens or twenties who had recovered from COVID-19. This chain uses TRBV6-5 with TRBJ2-7, with 7 bases matching TRBD1. The CDR3 is CASSYRGLSYEQYF. In DNA, the CDR3 is TGTGCCAGCAGTTACAGGGGGCTATCCTACGAGCAGTACTTC.